This T cell receptor beta chain came from a study of vaccination and CD4 T cells after COVID-19. Background on the study: Each of the control cultures got a CEFX pool, an HIV-1 Nef pool, or no peptide. Findings of the study overall: Convalescent patients' vaccine-specific clones were spike mono-reactive in 304 of 307 cases. Convalescent patients had a median roughly 86% of reactive clones appearing only post-vaccination.

As regards this clonotype: Its antigen is as yet unknown.

Cultured CD4+ T-cell DNA underwent Oncomine TCR Beta short-read sequencing. TCRdb re-derived calls from the PCR reads in MiXCR, one entry per CDR3 protein. The sample holds some 4,400 distinct CDR3 sequences, about 50% seen once. CDR1 is SGHTA and CDR2 is FQGNSA in the germline V gene. The CDR3 contains 17 residues. Trimming stripped 5 bases from V and 6 bases from J, with 22 bases between. Treatment described: roughly 11-day PBMC culture with coronavirus spike peptide pools or control peptides (ViraFEST assay). Gathered ahead of the COVID-19 pandemic (2011-2018) were the CD4+ T cells of the unexposed donor. Cells permitting, SARS-CoV-2 S/N and four cold-coronavirus spikes were tested on unexposed-donor CD4+ T cells.

Sequencing was carried out using CD4+ T cells from blood, cultured in vitro. J is TRBJ2-2 and V is TRBV7-2; TRBD1 or TRBD2 may be the D gene (7 bases each). The receptor's source is a human donor in good health. This CDR3 reads CASSPRTGAREAGELFF. In DNA, the CDR3 is TGTGCCAGCAGCCCCCGGACAGGTGCCCGGGAGGCCGGGGAGCTGTTTTTT.